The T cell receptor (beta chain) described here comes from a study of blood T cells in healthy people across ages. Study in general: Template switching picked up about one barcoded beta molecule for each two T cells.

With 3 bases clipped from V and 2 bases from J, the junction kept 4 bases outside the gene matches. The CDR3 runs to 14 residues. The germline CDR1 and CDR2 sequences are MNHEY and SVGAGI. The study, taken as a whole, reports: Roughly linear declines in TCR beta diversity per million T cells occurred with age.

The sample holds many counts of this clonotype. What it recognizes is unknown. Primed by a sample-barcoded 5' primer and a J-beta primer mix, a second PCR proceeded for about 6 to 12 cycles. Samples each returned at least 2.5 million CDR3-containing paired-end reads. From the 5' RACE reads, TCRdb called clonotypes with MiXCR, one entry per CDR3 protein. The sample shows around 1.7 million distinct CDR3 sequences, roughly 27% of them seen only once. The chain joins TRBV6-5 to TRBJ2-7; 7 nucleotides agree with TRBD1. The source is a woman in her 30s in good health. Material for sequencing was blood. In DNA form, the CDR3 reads TGTGCCAGCAGTTATGACAGGGACCCCTACGAGCAGTACTTC. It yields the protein CASSYDRDPYEQYF.